There are many counts of the clone carrying this T cell receptor beta chain. Its antigen is not identified. This entry comes from a study of T-cell memory formation after mild COVID-19. This CDR3 is built from 14 residues. Germline V CDR1 and CDR2: SGHAT, FQNNGV. Deletions cut 3 bases from V and 2 bases from J, with 11 bases between. General study results and limits: Among clones peaking at day 37 in the second wave, SARS-CoV-2 specificity remained unconfirmed.

TCRdb reprocessed the 5' RACE reads with MiXCR, giving one entry per CDR3 protein. In the table there are 90,000 to 120,000 distinct CDR3 sequences, roughly 10% of which are singletons. The TCR comes from a man aged 18 to 29 who had mild COVID-19 (a few samples of this study predate the infection). Cell type and time point are not known. This chain links TRBV11-2 with TRBJ2-7; no clear D gene. The sample was PBMCs or a T cell subset sorted from them (not recorded which). The CDR3 DNA reads as TGTGCCAGCAGCTTTGGAAAGGGTGCCTACGAGCAGTACTTC. This encodes CASSFGKGAYEQYF.